This entry features one T cell receptor beta chain sequence. Its antigen is currently not known. Per-base qualities were not stored, and no clone one base away is much larger. The library relied on multiplex PCR. For sequencing, an Illumina HiSeq 4000 was employed. iRepertoire HTBI primers and Arm-PCR amplification of CDR3 regions were used to construct TCR beta libraries. Before sequencing, the PCR products underwent gel purification. The study's own analysis went as follows. Gene usage analysis of CDR3 amino acid clonotypes used the approximately 62 TRBV and 12 to 15 TRBJ segments found across samples. COPE and FqMerger were used to merge filtered high-quality paired reads into contigs. BLAST was used to align contigs to the IMGT TRBV, TRBD and TRBJ reference genes, and CDR3 was defined following IMGT. Clonotypes above 0.1% frequency were classified as highly expanded clones. Shannon entropy served as the measure of repertoire diversity, while the Gini coefficient captured V-J evenness. Public clonotypes were defined as clonotypes shared by more than one individual. TCRdb handled the public reads itself, with Q25 trimming in fastp and clone calling in MiXCR, and kept productive beta chains. Rows are combined by CDR3 protein, so each entry shows the most common genes and DNA. In this record, the V and J calls reflect TCRdb's handling and not the investigators' own analysis. Here the sample has about 450,000 distinct CDR3 sequences; around 22% occur a single time. Clones ranked in the top ten supply 26% of the sample.

Reading the germline V gene gives CDR1 MNHEY and CDR2 SVGEGT. Deletion took 8 bases off V and 2 bases off J, with a span of 5 bases between the germline ends. The CDR3 runs 11 residues from the cysteine to the phenylalanine. The DNA shown is the 33-base CDR3, in frame from base 1. This record belongs to a study of regulatory T cells in long-lasting Graves disease (dated by TCRdb to the early 2020s). In terms of the full investigation: Persistent Graves' disease meant more than 5 years of antithyroid drug treatment with TSH receptor autoantibodies that stayed positive. Patients with persistent Graves' disease were compared with patients with newly diagnosed Graves' disease using TCR sequencing and RNA sequencing of peripheral blood. The study was conducted in China and was registered as a clinical trial. TCR sequencing covered around 13 persistent and roughly 20 newly diagnosed Graves' disease patients, about 35 samples in total. Antithyroid drugs had been taken for 8.5 to 13 years on average by persistent Graves' disease patients in the clinical cohort.

On the study overall, not on this receptor specifically: Preferential use of TRBV28, TRBJ1-2 and TRBJ2-5 was observed in persistent disease, whereas TRBV20-1 and TRBJ2-1 were favored in newly diagnosed disease. The authors acknowledged the small sample size as a limitation that may reduce accuracy. The study examined only peripheral blood because the primary lesion, thyroid tissue, could not be accessed. Persistent Graves' disease patients showed lower TCR Shannon entropy and fewer highly expanded clones than newly diagnosed patients, suggesting clonal expansion. A larger number of public clonotypes was shared among persistent patients (approximately 2,600) than among newly diagnosed patients (over 850). Sequencing and analysis were limited to the TCR beta chain.

The time point label, as the study defines it: persistent/refractory GD, antithyroid drugs over 5 years with positive TRAb. For both TCR sequencing and RNA sequencing, RNA was extracted from PBMCs in TRIzol. Graves' disease was diagnosed according to American Thyroid Association guidelines. The patients came from an endocrinology department in Xi'an, China. From each patient, nine milliliters of peripheral blood was collected into an EDTA anticoagulant tube. Ficoll Paque Plus density gradient separation was used to isolate PBMCs, and no further T cell sorting was performed. An Agilent 2100 Bioanalyzer and agarose gel were used to assess RNA quality, and a NanoDrop 2000 was used to measure RNA concentration.

The specimen comprised peripheral blood mononuclear cells (PBMCs), sampled when the disease was refractory, from a patient treated with antithyroid drugs. The receptor's source is a female donor with Graves disease. The chain couples TRBV6-2 or TRBV6-3 to TRBJ2-3; no confident D gene assignment can be made. The bases are TGTGCCAGCGGGGACACAGATACGCAGTATTTT. It specifies CASGDTDTQYF.